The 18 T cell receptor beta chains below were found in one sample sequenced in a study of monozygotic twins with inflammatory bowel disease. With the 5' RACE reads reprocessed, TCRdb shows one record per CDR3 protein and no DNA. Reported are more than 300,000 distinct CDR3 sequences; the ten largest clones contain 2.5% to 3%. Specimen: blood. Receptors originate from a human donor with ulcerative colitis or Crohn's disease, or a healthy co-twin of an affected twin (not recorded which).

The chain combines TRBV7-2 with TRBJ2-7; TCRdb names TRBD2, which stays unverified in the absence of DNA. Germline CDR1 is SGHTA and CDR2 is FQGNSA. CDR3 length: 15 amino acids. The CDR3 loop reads CASSLALFGRGEQYF.

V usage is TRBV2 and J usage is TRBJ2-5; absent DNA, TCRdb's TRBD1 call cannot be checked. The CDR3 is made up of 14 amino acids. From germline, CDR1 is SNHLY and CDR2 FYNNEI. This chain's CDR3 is CASFRDRVRETQYF.

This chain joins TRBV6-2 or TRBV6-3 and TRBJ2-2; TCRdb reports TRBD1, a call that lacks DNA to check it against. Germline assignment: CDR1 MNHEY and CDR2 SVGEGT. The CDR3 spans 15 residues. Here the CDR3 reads CASSYSGLQGGELFF.

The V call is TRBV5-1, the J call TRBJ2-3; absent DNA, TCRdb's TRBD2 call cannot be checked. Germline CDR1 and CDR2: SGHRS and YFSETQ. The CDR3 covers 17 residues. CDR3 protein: CASSQFGLAGYTDTQYF.

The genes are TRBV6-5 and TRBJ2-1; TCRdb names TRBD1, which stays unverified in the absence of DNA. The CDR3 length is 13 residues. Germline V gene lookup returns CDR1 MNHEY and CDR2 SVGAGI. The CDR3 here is CVYGAALYNEQFF.

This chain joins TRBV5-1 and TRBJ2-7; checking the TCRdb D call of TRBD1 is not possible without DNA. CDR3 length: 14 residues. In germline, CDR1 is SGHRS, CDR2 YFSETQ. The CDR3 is CASSLLRDVNEQYF.

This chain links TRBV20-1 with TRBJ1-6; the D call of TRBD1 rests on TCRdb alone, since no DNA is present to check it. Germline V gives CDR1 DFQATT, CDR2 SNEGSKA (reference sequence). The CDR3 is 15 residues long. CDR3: CSAAFLTGENSPLHF.

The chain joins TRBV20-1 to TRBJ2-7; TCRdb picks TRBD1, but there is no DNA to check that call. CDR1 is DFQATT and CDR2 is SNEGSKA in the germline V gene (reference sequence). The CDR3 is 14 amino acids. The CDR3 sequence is CSAPQSESSYEQYF.

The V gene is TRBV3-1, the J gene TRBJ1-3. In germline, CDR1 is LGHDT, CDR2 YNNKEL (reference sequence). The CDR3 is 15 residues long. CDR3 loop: CASSLRGSSGNTIYF.

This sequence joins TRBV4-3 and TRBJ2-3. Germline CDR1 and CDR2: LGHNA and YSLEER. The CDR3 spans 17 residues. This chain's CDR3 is CASSLFGVDPSTDTQYF.

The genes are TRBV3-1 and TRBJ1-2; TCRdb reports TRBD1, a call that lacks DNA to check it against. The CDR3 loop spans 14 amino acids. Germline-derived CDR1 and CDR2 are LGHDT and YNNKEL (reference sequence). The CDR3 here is CASSQDGTGVGYTF. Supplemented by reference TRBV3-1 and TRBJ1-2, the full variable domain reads DTAVSQTPKYLVTQMGNDKSIKCEQNLGHDTMYWYKQDSKKFLKIMFSYNNKELIINETVPNRFSPKSPDKAHLNLHINSLELGDSAVYFCASSQDGTGVGYTFGSGTRLTVV.

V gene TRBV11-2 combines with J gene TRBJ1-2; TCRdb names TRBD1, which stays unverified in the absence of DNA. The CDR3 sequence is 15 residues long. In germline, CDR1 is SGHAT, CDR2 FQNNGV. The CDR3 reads CASSLTGTENYGYTF.

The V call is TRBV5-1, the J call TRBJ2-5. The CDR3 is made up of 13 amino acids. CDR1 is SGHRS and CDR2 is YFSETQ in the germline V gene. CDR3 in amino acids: CASSFFSQETQYF.

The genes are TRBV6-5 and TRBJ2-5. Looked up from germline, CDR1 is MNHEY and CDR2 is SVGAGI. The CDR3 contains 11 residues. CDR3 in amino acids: CASSQRETQYF.

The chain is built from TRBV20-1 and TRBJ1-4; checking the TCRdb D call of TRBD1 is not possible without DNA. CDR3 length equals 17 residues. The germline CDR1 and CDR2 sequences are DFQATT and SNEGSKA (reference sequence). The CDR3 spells CSARHSGQGGTNEKLFF.

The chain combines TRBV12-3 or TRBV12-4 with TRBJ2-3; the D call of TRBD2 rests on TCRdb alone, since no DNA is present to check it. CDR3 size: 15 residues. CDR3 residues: CASILGLGRGDTQYF.

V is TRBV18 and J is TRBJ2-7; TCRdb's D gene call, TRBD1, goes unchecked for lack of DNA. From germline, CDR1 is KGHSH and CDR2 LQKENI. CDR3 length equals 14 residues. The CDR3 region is CASSHRQGSMEQYF.

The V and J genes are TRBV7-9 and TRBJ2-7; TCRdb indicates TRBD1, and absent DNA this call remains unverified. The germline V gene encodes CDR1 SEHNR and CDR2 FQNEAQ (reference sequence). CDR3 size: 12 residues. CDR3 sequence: CASSSTGVEQYF.